This T cell receptor beta chain comes out of a study of control samples from healthy donors and cancer patients. Using immunoSEQ multiplex PCR, the repertoire was profiled, and TCRdb retains in-frame clones only, with some absent. The table has 96,000 or so clones, just over 90% seen once. This clone was observed once. CDR1 is LGHNA and CDR2 is YSLEER in the germline V gene. V was trimmed by 0 bases and J by 2 bases, leaving 14 bases between them. The CDR3 is made up of 16 amino acids. What was sequenced was blood. The sequence was collected from a man aged 18 to 30 in good health. The rearrangement uses TRBV4-3 and TRBJ2-7; possible D gene TRBD1, 5 bases. CDR3 coding DNA: TGCGCCAGCAGCCAAGACAGGGATTTTGGACCCTACGAGCAGTACTTC. This codes for CASSQDRDFGPYEQYF.